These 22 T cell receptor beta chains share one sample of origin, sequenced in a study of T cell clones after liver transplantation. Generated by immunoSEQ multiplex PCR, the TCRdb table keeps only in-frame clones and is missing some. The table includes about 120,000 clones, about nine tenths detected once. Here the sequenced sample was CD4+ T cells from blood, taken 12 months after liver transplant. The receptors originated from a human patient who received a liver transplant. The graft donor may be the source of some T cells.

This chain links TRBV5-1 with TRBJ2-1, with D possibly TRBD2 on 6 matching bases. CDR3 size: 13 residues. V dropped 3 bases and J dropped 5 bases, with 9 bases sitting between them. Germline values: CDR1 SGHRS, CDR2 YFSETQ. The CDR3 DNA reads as TGCGCCAGCAGCTGGGACTCTAACAATGAGCAGTTCTTC. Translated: CASSWDSNNEQFF.

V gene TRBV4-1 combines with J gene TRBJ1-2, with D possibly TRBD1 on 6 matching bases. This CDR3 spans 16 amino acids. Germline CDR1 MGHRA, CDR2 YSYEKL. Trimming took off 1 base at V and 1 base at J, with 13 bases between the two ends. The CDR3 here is CASSQGRGPLNYGYTF. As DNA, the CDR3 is TGCGCCAGCAGCCAAGGCAGGGGTCCCCTTAACTATGGCTACACCTTC.

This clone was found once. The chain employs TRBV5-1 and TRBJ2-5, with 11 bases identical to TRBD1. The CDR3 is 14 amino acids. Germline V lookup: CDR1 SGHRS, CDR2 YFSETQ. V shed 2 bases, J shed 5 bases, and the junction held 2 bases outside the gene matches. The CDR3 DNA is TGCGCCAGCAGCTTCGGACAGGGGGCCGAGACCCAGTACTTC. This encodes CASSFGQGAETQYF.

DNA for the CDR3: TGTGCCAGTAGTAAAGGGAGTATCTCCTACAATGAGCAGTTCTTC. Its protein product is CASSKGSISYNEQFF. The J gene is TRBJ2-1, the V gene TRBV19; D may be TRBD2 (5 bases). In germline, CDR1 is LNHDA, CDR2 SQIVND (reference sequence). CDR3 length: 15 residues. V lost 4 bases to trimming and J lost 0 bases, with 10 bases between them.

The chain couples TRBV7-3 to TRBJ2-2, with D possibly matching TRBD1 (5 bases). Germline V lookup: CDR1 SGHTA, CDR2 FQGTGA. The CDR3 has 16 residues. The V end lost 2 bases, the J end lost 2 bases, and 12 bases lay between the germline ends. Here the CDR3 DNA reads TGTGCCAGCAGCTTATTTGGGCAGGGTAACACCGGGGAGCTGTTTTTT. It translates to CASSLFGQGNTGELFF.

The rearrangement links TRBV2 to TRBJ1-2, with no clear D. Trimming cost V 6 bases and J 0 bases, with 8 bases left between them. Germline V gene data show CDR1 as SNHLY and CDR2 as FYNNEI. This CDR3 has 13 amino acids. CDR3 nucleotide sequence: TGTGCCAGCAGCATAATAGCTAACTATGGCTACACCTTC. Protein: CASSIIANYGYTF.

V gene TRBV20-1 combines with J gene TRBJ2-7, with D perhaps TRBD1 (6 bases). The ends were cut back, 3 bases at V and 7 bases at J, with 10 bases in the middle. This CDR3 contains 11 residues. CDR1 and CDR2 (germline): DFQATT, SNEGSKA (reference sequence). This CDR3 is CSARSDREQYF. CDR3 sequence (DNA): TGCAGTGCTAGGTCTGACAGGGAGCAGTACTTC.

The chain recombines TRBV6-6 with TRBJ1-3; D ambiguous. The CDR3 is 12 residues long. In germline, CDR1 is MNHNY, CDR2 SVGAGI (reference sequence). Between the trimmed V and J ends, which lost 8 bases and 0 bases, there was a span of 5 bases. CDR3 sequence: CASATSGNTIYF. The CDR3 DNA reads TGTGCCAGCGCAACCTCTGGAAACACCATATATTTT.

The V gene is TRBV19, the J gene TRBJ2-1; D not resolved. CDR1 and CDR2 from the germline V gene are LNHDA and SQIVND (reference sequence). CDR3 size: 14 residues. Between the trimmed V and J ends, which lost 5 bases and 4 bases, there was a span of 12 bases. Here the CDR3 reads CASSVTTAYNEQFF. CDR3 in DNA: TGTGCCAGTAGTGTAACTACAGCTTACAATGAGCAGTTCTTC. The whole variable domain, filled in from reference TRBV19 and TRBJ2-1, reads DGGITQSPKYLFRKEGQNVTLSCEQNLNHDAMYWYRQDPGQGLRLIYYSQIVNDFQKGDIAEGYSVSREKKESFPLTVTSAQKNPTAFYLCASSVTTAYNEQFFGPGTRLTVL.

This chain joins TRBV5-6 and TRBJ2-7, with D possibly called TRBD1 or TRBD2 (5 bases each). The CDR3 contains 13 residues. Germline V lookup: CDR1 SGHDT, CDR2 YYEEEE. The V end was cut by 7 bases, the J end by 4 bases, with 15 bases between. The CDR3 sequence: CASGRTGRYEQYF. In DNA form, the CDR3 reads TGTGCCAGCGGAAGGACGGGACGGTACGAGCAGTACTTC.

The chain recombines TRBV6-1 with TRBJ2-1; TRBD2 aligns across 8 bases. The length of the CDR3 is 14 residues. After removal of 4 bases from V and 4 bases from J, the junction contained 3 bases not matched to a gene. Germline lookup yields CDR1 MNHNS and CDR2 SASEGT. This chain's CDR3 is CASSGTSRYNEQFF. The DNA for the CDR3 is TGTGCCAGCAGTGGGACTAGCAGATACAATGAGCAGTTCTTC.

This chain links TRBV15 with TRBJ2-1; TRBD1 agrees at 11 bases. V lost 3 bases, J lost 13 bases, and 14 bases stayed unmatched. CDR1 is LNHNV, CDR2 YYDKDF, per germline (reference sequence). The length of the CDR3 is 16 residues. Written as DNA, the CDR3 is TGTGCCACCAGCAGCCGGCTTTCCGGGACAGGGGGTATTCAGTTCTTC. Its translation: CATSSRLSGTGGIQFF. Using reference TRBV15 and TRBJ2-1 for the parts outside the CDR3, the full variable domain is DAMVIQNPRYQVTQFGKPVTLSCSQTLNHNVMYWYQQKSSQAPKLLFHYYDKDFNNEADTPDNFQSRRPNTSFCFLDIRSPGLGDTAMYLCATSSRLSGTGGIQFFGPGTRLTVL.

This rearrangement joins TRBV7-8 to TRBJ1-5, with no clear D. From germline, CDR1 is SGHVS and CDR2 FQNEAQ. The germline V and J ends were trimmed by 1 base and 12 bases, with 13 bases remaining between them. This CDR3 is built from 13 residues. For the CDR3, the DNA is TGTGCCAGCAGCTTAGAGCTAGTAGCCAGCCAGCATTTT. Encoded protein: CASSLELVASQHF.

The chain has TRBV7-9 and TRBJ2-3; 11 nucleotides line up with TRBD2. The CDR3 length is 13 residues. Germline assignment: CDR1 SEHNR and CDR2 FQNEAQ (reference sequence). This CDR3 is CAGGTSGSDTQYF. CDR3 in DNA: TGTGCAGGGGGGACTAGCGGTTCAGATACGCAGTATTTT.

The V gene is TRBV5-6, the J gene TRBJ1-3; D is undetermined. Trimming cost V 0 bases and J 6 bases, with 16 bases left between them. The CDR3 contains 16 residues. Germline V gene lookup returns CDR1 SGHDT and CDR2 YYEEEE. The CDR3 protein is CASSLASELYENTIYF. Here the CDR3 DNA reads TGTGCCAGCAGCTTGGCAAGTGAGCTCTATGAAAACACCATATATTTT. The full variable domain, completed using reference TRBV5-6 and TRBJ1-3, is DAGVTQSPTHLIKTRGQQVTLRCSPKSGHDTVSWYQQALGQGPQFIFQYYEEEERQRGNFPDRFSGHQFPNYSSELNVNALLLGDSALYLCASSLASELYENTIYFGEGSWLTVV.

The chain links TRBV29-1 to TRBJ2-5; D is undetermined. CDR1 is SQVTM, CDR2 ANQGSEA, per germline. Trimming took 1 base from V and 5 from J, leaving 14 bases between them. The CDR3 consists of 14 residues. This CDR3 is CSVEGIRSAETQYF. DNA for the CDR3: TGCAGCGTTGAAGGAATCCGTAGTGCCGAGACCCAGTACTTC.

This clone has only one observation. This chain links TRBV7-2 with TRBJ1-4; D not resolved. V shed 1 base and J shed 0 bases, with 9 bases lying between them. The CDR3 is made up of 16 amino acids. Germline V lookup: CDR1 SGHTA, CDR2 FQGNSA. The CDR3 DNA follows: TGTGCCAGCAGCTTAGAACAGACTGCAACTAATGAAAAACTGTTTTTT. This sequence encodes CASSLEQTATNEKLFF.

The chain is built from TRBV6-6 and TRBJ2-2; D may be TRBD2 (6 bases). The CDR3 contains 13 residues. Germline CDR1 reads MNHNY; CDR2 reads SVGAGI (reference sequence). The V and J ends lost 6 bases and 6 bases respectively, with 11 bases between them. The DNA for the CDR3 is TGTGCCAGCAGAAGACTAGACTCCGGGGAGCTGTTTTTT. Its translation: CASRRLDSGELFF.

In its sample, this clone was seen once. The CDR3 nucleotides are TGTGCCAGCAAGTACAGGGGGCAGGATGAAAAACTGTTTTTT. Protein sequence: CASKYRGQDEKLFF. V is TRBV2 and J is TRBJ1-4; 9 bases agree with TRBD1. The CDR3 has 14 residues. CDR1 is SNHLY and CDR2 is FYNNEI in the germline V gene. With 7 bases clipped from V and 6 bases from J, the junction kept 6 bases outside the gene matches. Supplemented by reference TRBV2 and TRBJ1-4, the full variable domain reads EPEVTQTPSHQVTQMGQEVILRCVPISNHLYFYWYRQILGQKVEFLVSFYNNEISEKSEIFDDQFSVERPDGSNFTLKIRSTKLEDSAMYFCASKYRGQDEKLFFGSGTQLSVL.

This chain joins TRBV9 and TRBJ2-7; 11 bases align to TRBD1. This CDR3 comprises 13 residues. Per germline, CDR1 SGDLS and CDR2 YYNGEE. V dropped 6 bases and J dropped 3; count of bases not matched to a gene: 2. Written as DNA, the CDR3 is TGTGCCAGCACCGGGACAGGGGGCTACGAGCAGTACTTC. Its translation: CASTGTGGYEQYF.

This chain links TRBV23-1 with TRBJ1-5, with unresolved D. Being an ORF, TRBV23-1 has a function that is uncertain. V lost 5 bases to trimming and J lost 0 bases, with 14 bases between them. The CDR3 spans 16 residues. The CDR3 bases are TGCGCCAGCAGTGAATACTCTCCAAATAGCAATCAGCCCCAGCATTTT. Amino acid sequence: CASSEYSPNSNQPQHF.

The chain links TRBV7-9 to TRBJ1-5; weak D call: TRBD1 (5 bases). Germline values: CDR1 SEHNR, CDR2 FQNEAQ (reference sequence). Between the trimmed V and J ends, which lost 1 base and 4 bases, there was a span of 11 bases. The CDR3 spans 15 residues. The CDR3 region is CASSLGGAGNQPQHF. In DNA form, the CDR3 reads TGTGCCAGCAGCTTAGGTGGGGCGGGGAATCAGCCCCAGCATTTT.